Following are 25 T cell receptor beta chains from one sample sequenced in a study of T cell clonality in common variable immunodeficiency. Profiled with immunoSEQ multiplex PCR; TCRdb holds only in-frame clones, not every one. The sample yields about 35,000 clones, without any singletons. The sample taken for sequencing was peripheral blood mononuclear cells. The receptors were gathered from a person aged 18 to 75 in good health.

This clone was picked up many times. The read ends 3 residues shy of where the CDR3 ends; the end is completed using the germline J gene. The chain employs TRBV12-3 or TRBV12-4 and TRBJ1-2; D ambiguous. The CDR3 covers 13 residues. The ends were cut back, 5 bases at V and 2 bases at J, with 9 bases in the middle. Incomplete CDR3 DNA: TGTGCCAGCAGTGAGTCCAGGAACTATGGC. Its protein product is CASSESRNYG. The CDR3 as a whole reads CASSESRNYGYTF.

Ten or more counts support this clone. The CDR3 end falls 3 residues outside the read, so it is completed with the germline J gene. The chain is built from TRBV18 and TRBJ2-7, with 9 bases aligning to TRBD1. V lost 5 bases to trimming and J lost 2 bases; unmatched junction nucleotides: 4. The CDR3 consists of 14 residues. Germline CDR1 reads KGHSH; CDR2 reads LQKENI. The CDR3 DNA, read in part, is TGTGCCAGCTCAAACGGACAGGGGACCTACGAG. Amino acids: CASSNGQGTYE. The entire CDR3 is CASSNGQGTYEQYF.

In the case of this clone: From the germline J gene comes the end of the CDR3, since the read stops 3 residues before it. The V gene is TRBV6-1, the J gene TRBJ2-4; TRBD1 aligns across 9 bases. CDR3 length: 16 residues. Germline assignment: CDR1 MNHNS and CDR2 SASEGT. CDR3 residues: CASSEIAGQGNYGQYF. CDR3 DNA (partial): TGTGCCAGCAGTGAAATTGCGGGACAGGGAAACTATGGT.

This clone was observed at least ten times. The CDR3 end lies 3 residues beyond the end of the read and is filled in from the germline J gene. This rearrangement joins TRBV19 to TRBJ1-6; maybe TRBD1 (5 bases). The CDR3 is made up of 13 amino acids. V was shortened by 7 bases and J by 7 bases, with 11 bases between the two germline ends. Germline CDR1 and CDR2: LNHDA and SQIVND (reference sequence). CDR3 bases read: TGTGCCAGTACAGACAGAAGAAATTCACCC. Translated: CASTDRRNSP. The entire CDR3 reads CASTDRRNSPLHF.

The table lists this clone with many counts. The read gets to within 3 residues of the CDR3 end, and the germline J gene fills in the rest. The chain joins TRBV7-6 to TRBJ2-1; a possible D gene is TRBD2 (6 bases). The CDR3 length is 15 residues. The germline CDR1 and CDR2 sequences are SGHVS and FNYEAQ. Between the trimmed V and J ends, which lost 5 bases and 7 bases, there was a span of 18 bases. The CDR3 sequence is CASSRQEGLRNEQFF. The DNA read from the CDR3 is TGTGCCAGCAGCCGTCAGGAGGGCCTAAGGAATGAG.

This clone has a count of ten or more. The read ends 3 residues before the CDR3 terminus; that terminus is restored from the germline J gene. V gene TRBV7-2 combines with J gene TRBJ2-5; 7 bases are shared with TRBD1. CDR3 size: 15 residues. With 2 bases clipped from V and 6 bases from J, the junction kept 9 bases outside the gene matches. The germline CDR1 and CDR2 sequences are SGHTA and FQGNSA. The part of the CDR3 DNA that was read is TGTGCCAGCAGCTTATCTTTGACAGGGCCAAAGACC. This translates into CASSLSLTGPKT. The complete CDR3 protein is CASSLSLTGPKTQYF.

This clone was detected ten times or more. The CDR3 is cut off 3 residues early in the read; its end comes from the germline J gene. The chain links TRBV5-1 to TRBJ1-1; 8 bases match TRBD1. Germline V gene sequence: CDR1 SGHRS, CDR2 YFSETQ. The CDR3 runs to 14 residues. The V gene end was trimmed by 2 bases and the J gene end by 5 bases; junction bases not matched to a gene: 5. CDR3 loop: CASSFQGAQTEAFF. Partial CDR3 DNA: TGCGCCAGCAGCTTTCAGGGGGCGCAAACTGAA.

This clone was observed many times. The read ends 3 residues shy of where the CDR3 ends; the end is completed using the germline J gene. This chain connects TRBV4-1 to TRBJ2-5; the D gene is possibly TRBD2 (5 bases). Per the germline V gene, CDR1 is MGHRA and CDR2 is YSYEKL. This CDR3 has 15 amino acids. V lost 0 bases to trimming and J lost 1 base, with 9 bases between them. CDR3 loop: CASSQDPRGQETQYF. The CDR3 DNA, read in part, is TGCGCCAGCAGCCAAGACCCCCGGGGCCAAGAGACC.

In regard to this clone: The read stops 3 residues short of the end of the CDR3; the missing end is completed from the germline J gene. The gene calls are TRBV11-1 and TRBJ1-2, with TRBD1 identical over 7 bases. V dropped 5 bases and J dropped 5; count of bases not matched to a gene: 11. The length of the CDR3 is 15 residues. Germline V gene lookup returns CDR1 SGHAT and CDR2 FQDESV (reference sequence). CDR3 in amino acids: CASSPPEGARYGYTF. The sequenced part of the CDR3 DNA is TGTGCCAGCAGCCCCCCCGAGGGGGCGAGGTATGGC.

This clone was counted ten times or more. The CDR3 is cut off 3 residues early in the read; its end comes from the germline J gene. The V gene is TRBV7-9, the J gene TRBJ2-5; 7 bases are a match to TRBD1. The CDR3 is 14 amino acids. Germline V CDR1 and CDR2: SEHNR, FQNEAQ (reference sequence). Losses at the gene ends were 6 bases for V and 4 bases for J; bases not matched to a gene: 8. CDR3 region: CASSSTGEVETQYF. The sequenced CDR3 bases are TGTGCCAGCAGTTCAACAGGGGAAGTAGAGACC. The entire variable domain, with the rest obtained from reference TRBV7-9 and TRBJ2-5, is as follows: DTGVSQNPRHKITKRGQNVTFRCDPISEHNRLYWYRQTLGQGPEFLTYFQNEAQLEKSRLLSDRFSAERPKGSFSTLEIQRTEQGDSAMYLCASSSTGEVETQYFGPGTRLLVL.

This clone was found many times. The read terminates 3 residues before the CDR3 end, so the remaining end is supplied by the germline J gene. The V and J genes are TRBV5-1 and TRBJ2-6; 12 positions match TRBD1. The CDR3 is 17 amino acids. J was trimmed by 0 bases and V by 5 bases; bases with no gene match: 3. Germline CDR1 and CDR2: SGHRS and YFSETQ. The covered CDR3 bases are TGCGCCAGCAGACCGGGACAGGGGGCCTCTGGGGCCAACGTC. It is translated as CASRPGQGASGANV. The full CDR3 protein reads CASRPGQGASGANVLTF.

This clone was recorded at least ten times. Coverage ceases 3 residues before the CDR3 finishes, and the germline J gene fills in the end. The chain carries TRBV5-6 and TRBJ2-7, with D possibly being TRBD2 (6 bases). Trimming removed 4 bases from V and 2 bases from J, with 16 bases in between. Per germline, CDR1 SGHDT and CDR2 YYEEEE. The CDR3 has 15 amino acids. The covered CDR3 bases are TGTGCCAGCAGCCAGACCGGGACTGTCCCCTACGAG. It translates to CASSQTGTVPYE. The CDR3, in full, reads CASSQTGTVPYEQYF.

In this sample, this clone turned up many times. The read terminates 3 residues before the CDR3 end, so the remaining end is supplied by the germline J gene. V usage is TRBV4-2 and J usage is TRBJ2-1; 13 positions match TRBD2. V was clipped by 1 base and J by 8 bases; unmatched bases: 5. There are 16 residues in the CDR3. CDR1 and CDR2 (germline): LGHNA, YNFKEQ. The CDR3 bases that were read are TGTGCCAGCAGCCAAGGGCGGACTAGCGGGAGAGATGAG. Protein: CASSQGRTSGRDE. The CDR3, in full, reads CASSQGRTSGRDEQFF.

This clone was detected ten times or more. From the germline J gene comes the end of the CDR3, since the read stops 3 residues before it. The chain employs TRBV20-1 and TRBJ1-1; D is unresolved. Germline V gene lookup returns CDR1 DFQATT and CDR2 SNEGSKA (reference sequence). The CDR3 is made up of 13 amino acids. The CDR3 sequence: CSARATEARRAFF. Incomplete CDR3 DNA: TGCAGTGCTAGAGCCACAGAGGCGCGTAGA.

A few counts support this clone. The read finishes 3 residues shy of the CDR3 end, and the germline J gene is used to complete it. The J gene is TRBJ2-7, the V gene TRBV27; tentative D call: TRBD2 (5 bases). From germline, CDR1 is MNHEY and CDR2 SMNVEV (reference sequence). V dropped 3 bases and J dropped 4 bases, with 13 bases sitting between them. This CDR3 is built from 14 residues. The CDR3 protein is CASSFGRGGYEQYF. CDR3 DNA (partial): TGTGCCAGCAGTTTTGGACGGGGTGGTTACGAG.

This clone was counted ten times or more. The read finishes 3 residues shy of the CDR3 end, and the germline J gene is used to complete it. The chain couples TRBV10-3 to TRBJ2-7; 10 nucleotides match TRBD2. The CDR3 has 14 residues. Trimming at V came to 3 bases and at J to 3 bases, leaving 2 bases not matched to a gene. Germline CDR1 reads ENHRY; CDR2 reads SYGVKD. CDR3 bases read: TGTGCCATCAGTGACCTAGCGGGAGTCTACGAG. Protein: CAISDLAGVYE. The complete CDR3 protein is CAISDLAGVYEQYF.

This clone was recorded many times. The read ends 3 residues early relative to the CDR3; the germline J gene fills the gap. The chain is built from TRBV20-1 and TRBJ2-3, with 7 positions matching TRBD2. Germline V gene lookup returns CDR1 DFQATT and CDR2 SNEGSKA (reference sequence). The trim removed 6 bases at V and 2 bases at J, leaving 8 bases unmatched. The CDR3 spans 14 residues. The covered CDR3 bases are TGCAGTGCCCCGACTAGCTCATACACAGATACG. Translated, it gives CSAPTSSYTDT. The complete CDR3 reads CSAPTSSYTDTQYF.

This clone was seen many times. The DNA read from the CDR3 is TGTGCCATCGGGACTAGAGGGAGCACCGGGGAG. Encoded protein: CAIGTRGSTGE. The CDR3 as a whole reads CAIGTRGSTGELFF. V usage is TRBV10-3 and J usage is TRBJ2-2; 8 positions agree with TRBD2. Sequencing ends 3 residues short of the CDR3 end; the germline J gene provides the rest. With 8 bases clipped from V and 4 bases from J, the junction kept 6 bases outside the gene matches. This CDR3 has 14 residues. CDR1 and CDR2 (germline): ENHRY, SYGVKD.

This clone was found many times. The CDR3 protein is CSANFGSSGNTIYF. The covered CDR3 bases are TGCAGTGCTAACTTCGGTAGCTCTGGAAACACC. The chain is built from TRBV20-1 and TRBJ1-3; D unresolved. Sequencing ends 3 residues short of the CDR3 end; the germline J gene provides the rest. Trimming took off 4 bases at V and 0 bases at J, with 10 bases between the two ends. Looked up from germline, CDR1 is DFQATT and CDR2 is SNEGSKA (reference sequence). This CDR3 spans 14 amino acids.

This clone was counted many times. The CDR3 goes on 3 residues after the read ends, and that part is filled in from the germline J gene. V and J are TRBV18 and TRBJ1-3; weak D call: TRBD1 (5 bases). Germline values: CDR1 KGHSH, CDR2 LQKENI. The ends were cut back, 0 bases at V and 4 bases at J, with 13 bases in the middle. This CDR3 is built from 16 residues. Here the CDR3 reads CASSPPQFQGGNTIYF. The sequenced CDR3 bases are TGTGCCAGCTCACCACCCCAGTTCCAGGGAGGAAACACC.

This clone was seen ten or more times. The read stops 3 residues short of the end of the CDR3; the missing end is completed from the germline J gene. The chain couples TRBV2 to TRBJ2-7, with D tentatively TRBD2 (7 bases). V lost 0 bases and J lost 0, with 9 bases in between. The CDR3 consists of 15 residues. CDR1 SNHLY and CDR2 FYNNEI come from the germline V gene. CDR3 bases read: TGTGCCAGCAGTGAAGCCGGGGGGCCCTCCTACGAG. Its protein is CASSEAGGPSYE. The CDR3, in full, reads CASSEAGGPSYEQYF. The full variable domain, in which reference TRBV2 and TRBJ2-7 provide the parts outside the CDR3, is EPEVTQTPSHQVTQMGQEVILRCVPISNHLYFYWYRQILGQKVEFLVSFYNNEISEKSEIFDDQFSVERPDGSNFTLKIRSTKLEDSAMYFCASSEAGGPSYEQYFGPGTRLTVT.

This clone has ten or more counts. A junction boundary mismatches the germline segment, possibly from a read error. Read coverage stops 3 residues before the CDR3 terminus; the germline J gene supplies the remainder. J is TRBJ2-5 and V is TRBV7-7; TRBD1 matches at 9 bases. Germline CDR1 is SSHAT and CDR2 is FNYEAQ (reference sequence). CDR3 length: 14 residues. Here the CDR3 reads CASSQQGAGETQYF. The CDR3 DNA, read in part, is TGTGCTAGCAGCCAACAGGGGGCTGGGGAGACC.

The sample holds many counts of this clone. This CDR3 reads CSARFRGSRAEISGKNIQYF. The CDR3 DNA, read in part, is TGCAGTGCTAGATTCCGTGGGTCCCGGGCGGAGATTAGCGGGAAAAACATT. This chain joins TRBV20-1 and TRBJ2-4; TRBD2 agrees at 7 bases. The read terminates 3 residues ahead of where the CDR3 ends, so the germline J gene completes it. The junction had 23 bases not matched to a gene; V was cut back by 2 bases and J by 4 bases. The CDR3 is made up of 20 amino acids. Germline values: CDR1 DFQATT, CDR2 SNEGSKA (reference sequence).

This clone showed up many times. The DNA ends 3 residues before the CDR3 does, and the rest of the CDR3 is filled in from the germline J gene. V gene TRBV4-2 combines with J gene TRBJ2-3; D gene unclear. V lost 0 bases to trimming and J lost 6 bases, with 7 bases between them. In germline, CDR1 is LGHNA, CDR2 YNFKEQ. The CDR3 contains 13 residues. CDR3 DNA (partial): TGTGCCAGCAGCCAAGATCCGGTGGATACG. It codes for CASSQDPVDT. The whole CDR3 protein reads CASSQDPVDTQYF.

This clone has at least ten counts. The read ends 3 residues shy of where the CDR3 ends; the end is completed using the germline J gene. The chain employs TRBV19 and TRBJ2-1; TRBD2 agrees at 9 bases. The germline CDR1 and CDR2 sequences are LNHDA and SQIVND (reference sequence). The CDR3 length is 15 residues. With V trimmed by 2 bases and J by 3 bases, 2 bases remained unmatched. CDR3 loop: CASSIPSGNYNEQFF. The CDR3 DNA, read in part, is TGTGCCAGTAGTATACCTAGCGGGAACTACAATGAG. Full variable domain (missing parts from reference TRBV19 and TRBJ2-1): DGGITQSPKYLFRKEGQNVTLSCEQNLNHDAMYWYRQDPGQGLRLIYYSQIVNDFQKGDIAEGYSVSREKKESFPLTVTSAQKNPTAFYLCASSIPSGNYNEQFFGPGTRLTVL.